This note documents a single T cell receptor (beta chain) sequence. Profiled with immunoSEQ multiplex PCR; TCRdb holds only in-frame clones, not every one. Of 70,000 to 75,000 clones in the sample, roughly 90% were seen once. The entry originates in a study of T cell changes during pregnancy in multiple sclerosis. The sample was peripheral blood, taken in the second trimester of pregnancy. This clonotype originated in a female donor with multiple sclerosis, enrolled in a pregnancy study.

The CDR3 region has the DNA TGTGCCAGCAGCCCGGGACAGGACCTTGAAGCTTTCTTT. Amino acid sequence: CASSPGQDLEAFF. V gene TRBV7-9 combines with J gene TRBJ1-1; 8 bases map to TRBD1. The CDR3 sequence is 13 residues long. CDR1 is SEHNR and CDR2 is FQNEAQ in the germline V gene (reference sequence). The junction had 6 bases not matched to a gene; V was cut back by 5 bases and J by 7 bases.